Reported below is one T cell receptor (beta chain). Its antigen is as yet unknown. The sample comes from a study of graft-versus-host responses after intestinal transplantation. For the study at large: Isolated intestinal, liver-intestinal, or multivisceral transplants had been given to the recipients. Induction using anti-thymocyte globulin, followed by tacrolimus and steroids for 3 to 4 years, was given to all recipients. Study-level results: Recipient-marrow GvH clones were detected, some having first appeared in ileum or blood.

Clones were sequenced by immunoSEQ multiplex PCR, and TCRdb holds only the in-frame ones, with some missing. The sample carries about 93,000 clones, approximately 95% recorded once. There are 17 residues in the CDR3. The V gene's germline CDR1 is SGHTS and CDR2 YDEGEE. The germline V and J ends were trimmed by 5 bases and 0 bases, with 18 bases remaining between them. The clonotype comes from a human donor who received an intestinal transplant. The genes are TRBV5-8 and TRBJ1-3; D perhaps matches TRBD1 (5 bases). Sample: unstimulated CD8+ T cells sorted from spleen or lymph node cells, taken before intestinal transplant. The CDR3 DNA is TGTGCCAGCAGTTCCCCGACAGACCAGTTCTCTGGAAACACCATATATTTT. This codes for CASSSPTDQFSGNTIYF. Combining the CDR3 with reference TRBV5-8 and TRBJ1-3 gives the whole variable domain EAGVTQSPTHLIKTRGQQATLRCSPISGHTSVYWYQQALGLGLQFLLWYDEGEERNRGNFPPRFSGRQFPNYSSELNVNALELEDSALYLCASSSPTDQFSGNTIYFGEGSWLTVV.